A single sample is the source of the 25 T cell receptor beta chains below, sequenced in a study of blood T cell repertoires in COVID-19. This table comes from immunoSEQ multiplex PCR, and its TCRdb copy is limited to in-frame clones, with some not included. The table lists over 85,000 clones, around 86% of them singletons. The sequenced sample was peripheral blood. These receptors were obtained from a woman older than 75 with acute or convalescent COVID-19.

This clone is a singleton in its sample. The V gene is TRBV19, the J gene TRBJ1-5; a weak D match, TRBD1 (5 bases). The CDR3 runs to 15 residues. The germline gives CDR1 LNHDA, CDR2 SQIVND (reference sequence). Trimming removed 2 bases from V and 0 bases from J, with 8 bases in between. Written as DNA, the CDR3 is TGTGCCAGTAGTATAAGCGGGGGTAGCAATCAGCCCCAGCATTTT. Its protein is CASSISGGSNQPQHF.

The chain joins TRBV6-5 to TRBJ2-7, with D perhaps matching TRBD1 (5 bases). Germline V lookup: CDR1 MNHEY, CDR2 SVGAGI. Between the trimmed V and J ends, which lost 7 bases and 2 bases, there was a span of 18 bases. The CDR3 contains 15 residues. CDR3 in amino acids: CASTPNNPGTYEQYF. The CDR3 region has the DNA TGTGCCAGCACCCCTAATAACCCAGGGACCTACGAGCAGTACTTC.

V usage is TRBV7-6 and J usage is TRBJ2-1, with a tentative D call TRBD2 (6 bases). The CDR3 loop spans 16 amino acids. V lost 4 bases and J lost 5, with 18 bases in between. In germline, CDR1 is SGHVS, CDR2 FNYEAQ. CDR3 sequence: CASSYYVGGGNNEQFF. The CDR3 nucleotides are TGTGCCAGCAGCTACTACGTGGGGGGTGGGAACAATGAGCAGTTCTTC.

V usage is TRBV19 and J usage is TRBJ1-5; perhaps TRBD1 as D (5 bases). Deletions cut 8 bases from V and 0 bases from J, with 8 bases between. Germline V CDR1 and CDR2: LNHDA, SQIVND (reference sequence). CDR3 length equals 13 residues. CDR3: CASRRGSNQPQHF. For the CDR3, the DNA is TGTGCCAGTCGGAGGGGTAGCAATCAGCCCCAGCATTTT.

The chain links TRBV19 to TRBJ2-5, with D perhaps matching TRBD2 (6 bases). The CDR3 covers 13 residues. Trimming took 7 bases from V and 2 from J, leaving 11 bases between them. Germline CDR1 LNHDA, CDR2 SQIVND (reference sequence). The CDR3 sequence: CASNAGTQETQYF. CDR3 coding DNA: TGTGCCAGTAACGCCGGGACTCAAGAGACCCAGTACTTC.

The V call is TRBV10-2, the J call TRBJ1-5; 8 nucleotides align to TRBD1. The CDR3 spans 15 residues. The V and J ends lost 6 bases and 2 bases, in that order; junction bases with no gene match: 6. Germline CDR1 and CDR2: WSHSY and SAAADI. In DNA, the CDR3 is TGCGCCAGCAGCGTGACAGGGGATGGCAATCAGCCCCAGCATTTT. This gives the protein CASSVTGDGNQPQHF.

This clone turned up a few times. The rearrangement joins TRBV27 to TRBJ2-7; 7 bases map to TRBD1. Germline trimming cut 5 bases from V and 2 bases from J; bases unmatched to any gene: 6. Germline V gene data show CDR1 as MNHEY and CDR2 as SMNVEV (reference sequence). The CDR3 runs to 14 residues. Here the CDR3 DNA reads TGTGCCAGCAGTCGCCCGGGACAGCCCTACGAGCAGTACTTC. Protein: CASSRPGQPYEQYF.

J is TRBJ1-2 and V is TRBV9, with 9 bases lining up with TRBD1. The CDR3 totals 13 residues. CDR1 is SGDLS and CDR2 is YYNGEE in the germline V gene. After removal of 6 bases from V and 8 bases from J, the junction contained 8 bases not matched to a gene. Written as DNA, the CDR3 is TGTGCCAGCAACCCTGGGACAGGGAACGGCTACACCTTC. It encodes CASNPGTGNGYTF.

CDR3 residues: CASSDASSGNTIYF. Here the CDR3 DNA reads TGTGCCAGCAGTGACGCTAGCTCTGGAAACACCATATATTTT. This chain links TRBV25-1 with TRBJ1-3; D remains ambiguous. Germline CDR1 reads MGHDK; CDR2 reads SYGVNS. The CDR3 has 14 residues. With 3 bases removed from V and 0 bases from J, the gap between germline ends came to 6 bases.

The chain carries TRBV19 and TRBJ2-5; 8 bases align to TRBD1. CDR1 is LNHDA and CDR2 is SQIVND in the germline V gene (reference sequence). V lost 4 bases to trimming and J lost 5 bases; unmatched junction nucleotides: 6. This CDR3 has 14 residues. The CDR3 loop reads CASSTTGAQETQYF. For the CDR3, the DNA is TGTGCCAGTAGTACGACAGGGGCGCAGGAGACCCAGTACTTC.

V gene TRBV5-1 combines with J gene TRBJ2-4; D not resolved. The CDR3 runs to 15 residues. V was cut by 1 base and J by 4 bases, with 12 bases left in between. The germline CDR1 and CDR2 sequences are SGHRS and YFSETQ. DNA of the CDR3: TGCGCCAGCAGCTTGTCTCTGACGGAGAAAAACATTCAGTACTTC. It encodes CASSLSLTEKNIQYF.

This chain joins TRBV10-2 and TRBJ2-1; D is possibly TRBD2 (6 bases). V lost 0 bases and J 3 bases, leaving 9 bases between the germline ends. This CDR3 region has 15 residues. The germline V gene encodes CDR1 WSHSY and CDR2 SAAADI. CDR3 region: CASSESTAGYNEQFF. The DNA for the CDR3 is TGCGCCAGCAGTGAGTCAACAGCGGGCTACAATGAGCAGTTCTTC.

The chain couples TRBV7-6 to TRBJ2-2, with D perhaps TRBD1 (6 bases). This CDR3 comprises 16 residues. CDR1 is SGHVS, CDR2 FNYEAQ, per germline. Trimming left V 8 bases short and J 3 bases short, with 19 bases between. CDR3 loop: CASSRGSRVDTGELFF. As DNA, the CDR3 is TGTGCCAGCTCGAGGGGGAGCAGGGTGGACACCGGGGAGCTGTTTTTT.

The chain is built from TRBV7-6 and TRBJ1-2; D remains unclear. Per the germline V gene, CDR1 is SGHVS and CDR2 is FNYEAQ. The CDR3 length is 13 residues. Trimming took 4 bases from V and 4 from J, leaving 10 bases between them. In nucleotides, the CDR3 is TGTGCCAGCAGCTCTCGGGGAGGCTATGGCTACACCTTC. Protein sequence: CASSSRGGYGYTF.

The rearrangement uses TRBV5-4 and TRBJ2-7; 10 bases map to TRBD2. The junction had 11 bases not matched to a gene; V was cut back by 0 bases and J by 5 bases. From germline, CDR1 is SGHNT and CDR2 YYREEE (reference sequence). The CDR3 sequence is 17 residues long. The CDR3 DNA sequence: TGTGCCAGCAGCTTGGCTGAGGTGGCTAGCGGGAGACACGAGCAGTACTTC. This encodes CASSLAEVASGRHEQYF.

V and J are TRBV30 and TRBJ2-2, with 7 bases identical to TRBD2. The CDR3 is made up of 14 amino acids. Germline V gene lookup returns CDR1 GTSNPN and CDR2 SVGIG (reference sequence). The trim removed 4 bases at V and 2 bases at J, leaving 4 bases unmatched. The CDR3 reads CAWKGTTNTGELFF. Here the CDR3 DNA reads TGTGCCTGGAAGGGGACTACCAACACCGGGGAGCTGTTTTTT.

This chain connects TRBV5-1 to TRBJ2-7, with 9 bases that match TRBD2. Germline loops: CDR1 SGHRS, CDR2 YFSETQ. V shed 4 bases, J shed 7 bases, and the junction held 9 bases outside the gene matches. This CDR3 region has 14 residues. The CDR3 sequence: CASSGIAGAGEQYF. CDR3 bases: TGCGCCAGCAGCGGAATAGCGGGAGCGGGTGAGCAGTACTTC.

The gene calls are TRBV3-1 (or the pseudogene TRBV3-2) and TRBJ1-2; 10 bases are shared with TRBD1. Trimming at V came to 1 base and at J to 6 bases, leaving 2 bases not matched to a gene. CDR1 and CDR2 (germline): LGHDT, YNNKEL (reference sequence). The length of the CDR3 is 14 residues. The DNA of the CDR3 is TGTGCCAGCAGCCAAGCCGGGACAGGGGATGGCTACACCTTC. Encoded protein: CASSQAGTGDGYTF.

The rearrangement links TRBV7-9 to TRBJ2-3; 7 nucleotides line up with TRBD1. Germline CDR1 reads SEHNR; CDR2 reads FQNEAQ (reference sequence). The V gene end was trimmed by 4 bases and the J gene end by 8 bases; junction bases not matched to a gene: 12. The CDR3 is made up of 15 amino acids. The CDR3 here is CASSSDRTLGGTQYF. The CDR3 DNA is TGTGCCAGCAGCTCGGACAGGACCCTAGGGGGTACGCAGTATTTT.

The chain couples TRBV30 to TRBJ2-6; 8 bases map to TRBD1. The CDR3 totals 19 residues. Germline CDR1 GTSNPN, CDR2 SVGIG (reference sequence). J gave up 0 bases and V 0 bases, and 10 bases lay outside the gene matches. The CDR3 DNA follows: TGTGCCTGGAGTGTACAGGGACAGGTGTCCCTCTCTGGGGCCAACGTCCTGACTTTC. It yields the protein CAWSVQGQVSLSGANVLTF.

V gene TRBV30 combines with J gene TRBJ1-2; 9 nucleotides align to TRBD1. Germline CDR1 is GTSNPN and CDR2 is SVGIG (reference sequence). This CDR3 has 15 residues. With 3 bases clipped from V and 4 bases from J, the junction kept 9 bases outside the gene matches. CDR3 in DNA: TGTGCCTGGAGCCCGGGACAGGGTTACACCTATGGCTACACCTTC. Its protein product is CAWSPGQGYTYGYTF.

This chain links TRBV7-2 with TRBJ2-7; 9 nucleotides agree with TRBD2. The ends lost 1 base at V and 6 bases at J; junction bases unmatched: 4. Germline V lookup: CDR1 SGHTA, CDR2 FQGNSA. The CDR3 runs to 14 residues. The CDR3 is CASSLGRTSAEQYF. CDR3 bases: TGTGCCAGCAGCTTAGGCCGGACTAGCGCCGAGCAGTACTTC.

This chain connects TRBV18 to TRBJ1-2; D ambiguous. V shed 2 bases and J shed 4 bases, with 17 bases lying between them. CDR1 and CDR2 (germline): KGHSH, LQKENI. The CDR3 length is 16 residues. The CDR3 loop is CASSPSLPGLLYGYTF. DNA for the CDR3: TGTGCCAGCTCACCATCACTCCCGGGTCTGCTCTATGGCTACACCTTC. The full variable domain, with the rest looked up from reference TRBV18 and TRBJ1-2, is NAGVMQNPRHLVRRRGQEARLRCSPMKGHSHVYWYRQLPEEGLKFMVYLQKENIIDESGMPKERFSAEFPKEGPSILRIQQVVRGDSAAYFCASSPSLPGLLYGYTFGSGTRLTVV.

This chain links TRBV6-2 or TRBV6-3 with TRBJ1-6; D might be TRBD1 (6 bases). Trimming took off 0 bases at V and 10 bases at J, with 16 bases between the two ends. CDR1 is MNHEY and CDR2 is SVGEGT in the germline V gene. CDR3 length: 16 amino acids. CDR3 loop: CASSYSRTVVGSPLHF. DNA for the CDR3: TGTGCCAGCAGTTACTCTCGGACAGTCGTTGGATCACCCCTCCACTTT.

This clone was observed once. V and J are TRBV19 and TRBJ1-2; 11 bases are a match to TRBD1. CDR1 and CDR2 (germline): LNHDA, SQIVND (reference sequence). The V gene end was trimmed by 7 bases and the J gene end by 4 bases; junction bases not matched to a gene: 11. The CDR3 sequence is 16 residues long. The CDR3 sequence: CASTPFGQGAAYGYTF. Here the CDR3 DNA reads TGTGCCAGTACCCCTTTCGGACAGGGGGCTGCCTATGGCTACACCTTC.